A selection of T cell receptor beta chains follows, all from one sample in a study of regulatory T cells in long-lasting Graves disease. TCRdb recomputed calls from the multiplex PCR reads with MiXCR, one row per CDR3 protein. The sample holds about 400,000 distinct CDR3 sequences; less than 25% are singletons and the top ten take around 20%. The sample in question was peripheral blood mononuclear cells (PBMCs), obtained when the disease was refractory, from a patient treated with antithyroid drugs. The receptors shown here come from a female donor with Graves disease. CDR3s include the opening cysteine and the closing phenylalanine or tryptophan. A D gene is named only where the DNA matches it firmly. Size values are once, few and many counts, or a class for expanded clones, and some rows have none.

CDR3aa: CSARVSGTETPLHF
CDR3nt: TGCAGTGCTAGAGTTTCGGGGACAGAGACACCCCTCCACTTT
j_gene: TRBJ1-6
v_gene: TRBV20-1
abundance: many
d_gene: TRBD1

CDR3aa: CASSYSKTPAGGTDTQYF
CDR3nt: TGTGCCAGCAGTTACTCGAAAACCCCTGCGGGAGGCACAGATACGCAGTATTTT
j_gene: TRBJ2-3
v_gene: TRBV6-2/TRBV6-3
abundance: -
d_gene: TRBD2

CDR3aa: CASSLSANYGYTF
CDR3nt: TGTGCCAGCAGCTTATCGGCTAACTATGGCTACACCTTC
j_gene: TRBJ1-2
v_gene: TRBV28
abundance: many
d_gene: -

CDR3aa: CASSKLAGGTYNEQFF
CDR3nt: TGTGCCAGCAGCAAACTAGCGGGAGGGACGTACAATGAGCAGTTCTTC
j_gene: TRBJ2-1
v_gene: TRBV2
abundance: -
d_gene: TRBD2

CDR3aa: CATSDPRGGQYNEQFF
CDR3nt: TGTGCCACCAGTGATCCAAGGGGGGGGCAGTACAATGAGCAGTTCTTC
j_gene: TRBJ2-1
v_gene: TRBV24-1
abundance: -
d_gene: -

CDR3aa: CASSQSGLAIQETQYF
CDR3nt: TGCGCCAGCAGCCAATCGGGACTAGCGATCCAAGAGACCCAGTACTTC
j_gene: TRBJ2-5
v_gene: TRBV4-1
abundance: few
d_gene: TRBD2

CDR3aa: CSAPPGDSSYTETFF
CDR3nt: TGCAGTGCTCCACCCGGGGACAGTAGTTACACTGAAACTTTCTTT
j_gene: TRBJ1-1
v_gene: TRBV20-1
abundance: many
d_gene: TRBD1

CDR3aa: CASDAHQHF
CDR3nt: TGTGCCAGCGATGCCCACCAGCATTTT
j_gene: TRBJ1-5
v_gene: TRBV2
abundance: many
d_gene: -

CDR3aa: CASSLGGGRQPQHF
CDR3nt: TGTGCCAGCAGCTTGGGAGGGGGCAGGCAGCCCCAGCATTTT
j_gene: TRBJ1-5
v_gene: TRBV7-2
abundance: few
d_gene: TRBD1

CDR3aa: CASSPGGLYQPQHF
CDR3nt: TGTGCCAGCAGCCCCGGTGGACTATATCAGCCCCAGCATTTT
j_gene: TRBJ1-5
v_gene: TRBV28
abundance: many
d_gene: -

CDR3aa: CASRRDLPNEQFF
CDR3nt: TGTGCCAGCAGGAGGGACTTACCCAATGAGCAGTTCTTC
j_gene: TRBJ2-1
v_gene: TRBV2
abundance: -
d_gene: -

CDR3aa: CASSFEPGLAVKVYNEQFF
CDR3nt: TGTGCCAGCAGCTTCGAACCGGGACTAGCGGTTAAAGTCTACAATGAGCAGTTCTTC
j_gene: TRBJ2-1
v_gene: TRBV28
abundance: once
d_gene: TRBD2

CDR3aa: CASKGRLDTQYF
CDR3nt: TGTGCCAGCAAGGGGAGGTTGGATACGCAGTATTTT
j_gene: TRBJ2-3
v_gene: TRBV28
abundance: -
d_gene: -

CDR3aa: CASRPDVRGAPKMAYEQYF
CDR3nt: TGTGCCAGCAGACCTGACGTGAGGGGCGCCCCAAAAATGGCCTACGAGCAGTACTTC
j_gene: TRBJ2-7
v_gene: TRBV7-9
abundance: once
d_gene: -

CDR3aa: CASSYGTGPYEQYF
CDR3nt: TGCGCCAGCAGCTACGGGACAGGACCCTACGAGCAGTACTTC
j_gene: TRBJ2-7
v_gene: TRBV3-2
abundance: few
d_gene: -

CDR3aa: CASQAQGSETQYF
CDR3nt: TGTGCCAGCCAGGCTCAAGGGTCGGAGACCCAGTACTTC
j_gene: TRBJ2-5
v_gene: TRBV25-1
abundance: -
d_gene: -

CDR3aa: CASSTPGLTYEQYF
CDR3nt: TGTGCCAGCAGTACCCCGGGACTAACCTACGAGCAGTACTTC
j_gene: TRBJ2-7
v_gene: TRBV28
abundance: few
d_gene: TRBD2

CDR3aa: CASSLVRGENTEAFF
CDR3nt: TGTGCCAGCAGCTTAGTTAGGGGGGAAAACACTGAAGCTTTCTTT
j_gene: TRBJ1-1
v_gene: TRBV7-9
abundance: -
d_gene: -

CDR3aa: CASRNTENTEAFF
CDR3nt: TGTGCCAGCAGAAATACAGAGAACACTGAAGCTTTCTTT
j_gene: TRBJ1-1
v_gene: TRBV6-1
abundance: few
d_gene: -

CDR3aa: CASSSGTYDGELFF
CDR3nt: TGTGCCAGCAGTTCCGGGACTTATGACGGGGAGCTGTTTTTT
j_gene: TRBJ2-2
v_gene: TRBV12-3/TRBV12-4
abundance: many
d_gene: -

CDR3aa: CASKVQGAPDTQHF
CDR3nt: TGTGCCAGCAAAGTTCAGGGCGCACCCGATACGCAGCATTTT
j_gene: TRBJ1-5
v_gene: TRBV12-3/TRBV12-4
abundance: -
d_gene: -

CDR3aa: CASSLPTDYYGYTF
CDR3nt: TGTGCCAGCAGTCTCCCGACAGACTACTATGGCTACACCTTC
j_gene: TRBJ1-2
v_gene: TRBV28
abundance: many
d_gene: -

CDR3aa: CASSATGSEQYF
CDR3nt: TGTGCCAGCAGTGCTACAGGGAGCGAGCAGTACTTC
j_gene: TRBJ2-7
v_gene: TRBV12-3/TRBV12-4
abundance: few
d_gene: -

CDR3aa: CSAWRDTDTQYF
CDR3nt: TGCAGTGCTTGGAGGGACACAGATACGCAGTATTTT
j_gene: TRBJ2-3
v_gene: TRBV20-1
abundance: -
d_gene: -

CDR3aa: CASSIYQEQFF
CDR3nt: TGTGCCAGCAGCATATATCAGGAGCAGTTCTTC
j_gene: TRBJ2-1
v_gene: TRBV7-2
abundance: -
d_gene: -

CDR3aa: CASSLSVGTHLSYEQYF
CDR3nt: TGTGCCAGCAGTTTATCTGTTGGGACACATCTCTCCTACGAGCAGTACTTC
j_gene: TRBJ2-7
v_gene: TRBV28
abundance: few
d_gene: -

CDR3aa: CASSLEQFFYTEAFF
CDR3nt: TGTGCCAGCAGCTTAGAACAATTCTTTTACACTGAAGCTTTCTTT
j_gene: TRBJ1-1
v_gene: TRBV7-2
abundance: many
d_gene: -

CDR3aa: CASSATSGVPYNEQFF
CDR3nt: TGTGCCAGCAGCGCTACTAGCGGGGTGCCCTACAATGAGCAGTTCTTC
j_gene: TRBJ2-1
v_gene: TRBV12-3/TRBV12-4
abundance: -
d_gene: TRBD2

CDR3aa: CAWSVRGITEAFF
CDR3nt: TGTGCCTGGAGTGTAAGAGGGATCACTGAAGCTTTCTTT
j_gene: TRBJ1-1
v_gene: TRBV30
abundance: many
d_gene: -

CDR3aa: CASGPLAGGPYEQYF
CDR3nt: TGTGCTAGTGGGCCACTAGCGGGAGGGCCCTACGAGCAGTACTTC
j_gene: TRBJ2-7
v_gene: TRBV12-5
abundance: many
d_gene: TRBD2

CDR3aa: CASSQGQVHSYEQYF
CDR3nt: TGTGCCAGTAGCCAGGGACAGGTCCACTCCTACGAGCAGTACTTC
j_gene: TRBJ2-7
v_gene: TRBV19
abundance: -
d_gene: TRBD1